Sequencing of this T cell receptor (beta chain) was carried out in a study of T cells in Graves' hyperthyroidism and ophthalmopathy. Study observations and caveats: Through a model of 13 V-J features, ophthalmopathy was separated from stable hyperthyroidism.

V was shortened by 2 bases and J by 5 bases, with 12 bases between the two germline ends. The CDR3 has 15 residues. RNA transcripts yielded amplified TCR beta CDR3 regions. RT-PCR in the first round (using the HTBI primer set) targeted the TCR CDR3. TCRdb called the multiplex PCR reads again in MiXCR, with one record for every CDR3 protein. The sample has about 360,000 distinct CDR3 sequences, about 13% seen once. Criteria for exclusion of patients were uncontrolled infection, other autoimmune disease, pregnancy or lactation. The diagnostic basis comprised clinical symptoms, serum thyroxine and TRAb, thyroid ultrasound and orbital computed tomography. 10 ml of fresh peripheral blood supplied the PBMCs. This clonotype was seen ten or more times. Antigen specificity is unknown.

The chain combines TRBV12-3 or TRBV12-4 with TRBJ2-2, with D uncertain. Sequences were obtained from blood. The origin of this receptor is a woman aged 18-29 years with Graves' hyperthyroidism. The CDR3 here is CASSLSGRPTGELFF. CDR3 DNA sequence: TGTGCCAGCAGTTTATCGGGCAGGCCAACCGGGGAGCTGTTTTTT.